Shown below are 8 T cell receptor beta chains from a single sample sequenced in a study of blood T cell repertoires in COVID-19 (dated by TCRdb to 2020 to 2022). Libraries were made using the immunoSEQ multiplex PCR assay. In TCRdb, the immuneACCESS table is reduced to in-frame sequences with V and J assigned. These tables do not hold every clone; where another copy was compared, an unresolved V gene accounts for under half, and the others remain unexplained. This sample gives about 280,000 clones in total; just under 90% of them show up just once. Jointly, the top ten make up 1.9% of the sample. The sample was PBMCs or T cells enriched from blood (not recorded which). These receptors were obtained from a woman aged 60-70 years who had recovered from COVID-19.

The chain links TRBV13 to TRBJ1-1, with D hard to call. The CDR3 runs 12 residues. Germline V lookup: CDR1 PRHDT, CDR2 FYEKMQ (reference sequence). The germline V and J ends were trimmed by 5 bases and 5 bases, with 9 bases remaining between them. The CDR3 protein is CASSRAKTEAFF. Here the CDR3 DNA reads TGTGCCAGCAGCCGAGCCAAGACTGAAGCTTTCTTT.

The J gene is TRBJ1-2, the V gene TRBV5-6; D is perhaps TRBD1 (5 bases). Germline V gene lookup returns CDR1 SGHDT and CDR2 YYEEEE. The ends were cut back, 0 bases at V and 4 bases at J, with 7 bases in the middle. The CDR3 sequence is 13 residues long. CDR3 nucleotides: TGTGCCAGCAGCTTGGGCGGGGGCTATGGCTACACCTTC. Protein sequence: CASSLGGGYGYTF.

The rearrangement links TRBV5-6 to TRBJ2-2, with D maybe TRBD2 (6 bases). CDR3 length equals 15 residues. Trimming shortened V by 5 bases and J by 0 bases, and 11 bases separated the two germline ends. Germline V gene data show CDR1 as SGHDT and CDR2 as YYEEEE. CDR3 amino acids: CASRRGGANTGELFF. CDR3 sequence (DNA): TGTGCCAGCAGACGCGGAGGGGCGAACACCGGGGAGCTGTTTTTT.

The rearrangement joins TRBV2 to TRBJ2-7, with D uncertain. V was pared by 3 bases and J by 3 bases, with 12 bases between. The CDR3 is made up of 14 amino acids. Germline V gives CDR1 SNHLY, CDR2 FYNNEI. The CDR3 DNA follows: TGTGCCAGCAGTGATGTGGCTCATGGCTACGAGCAGTACTTC. Residues: CASSDVAHGYEQYF.

The sample holds a few counts of this clone. The V call is TRBV28, the J call TRBJ1-2; maybe TRBD1 (5 bases). Trimming removed 7 bases at V and 3 bases at J, with 12 bases between. The germline gives CDR1 MDHEN, CDR2 SYDVKM. This CDR3 contains 13 residues. CDR3 region: CASTKGNDYGYTF. CDR3 coding DNA: TGTGCCAGCACAAAGGGGAACGACTATGGCTACACCTTC.

This clone was seen once. The rearrangement joins TRBV11-3 to TRBJ2-4; TRBD2 agrees at 8 bases. This CDR3 region has 15 residues. Germline assignment: CDR1 SGHNT and CDR2 YENEEA. V was clipped by 5 bases and J by 5 bases; unmatched bases: 8. The CDR3 reads CASSPGGGLQNIQYF. DNA for the CDR3: TGTGCCAGCAGCCCGGGGGGGGGACTCCAAAACATTCAGTACTTC.

This clone was picked up a small number of times. This chain uses TRBV27 with TRBJ2-2; D not certain. Trimming cost V 0 bases and J 7 bases, with 9 bases left between them. The CDR3 length is 14 residues. Germline V lookup: CDR1 MNHEY, CDR2 SMNVEV (reference sequence). CDR3 sequence: CASSLSLLGGELFF. The CDR3 bases are TGTGCCAGCAGTTTATCTCTCCTCGGCGGGGAGCTGTTTTTT.

The chain has TRBV3-1 (or the pseudogene TRBV3-2) and TRBJ2-3, with 7 bases identical to TRBD2. Per the germline V gene, CDR1 is LGHDT and CDR2 is YNNKEL (reference sequence). Losses at the gene ends were 1 base for V and 6 bases for J; bases not matched to a gene: 10. This CDR3 has 16 residues. CDR3 nucleotide sequence: TGTGCCAGCAGCCAAGTTGTGGGGAGGGCCAAGGATACGCAGTATTTT. Encoded protein: CASSQVVGRAKDTQYF.